These T cell receptor beta chains were read from a single sample in a study of cytomegalovirus exposure and HLA in healthy donors. Produced via immunoSEQ multiplex PCR; TCRdb's table is partial and in-frame only. The sample shows fewer than 150,000 clones, 66% of them seen only once. The specimen was PBMCs. The receptors stem from a human donor in good health. Both conserved end residues are part of each CDR3. The D gene is left open where the match is weak. Size values are once, few and many counts, or a class for expanded clones, and some rows have none.

cdr3_nt: TGTGCCAGCAGTGAAATGAGGGAGACCGGGGAGCTGTTTTTT
cdr3_aa: CASSEMRETGELFF
d_call: -
j_call: TRBJ2-2
v_call: TRBV2
clone_size: -
cdr3_length: 14

cdr3_nt: TGTGCCAGCAGGGCCCCTTCGGGAGATACGCAGTATTTT
cdr3_aa: CASRAPSGDTQYF
d_call: -
j_call: TRBJ2-3
v_call: TRBV7-9
clone_size: -
cdr3_length: 13

cdr3_nt: TGCGCCAGCAGCTTGACCGGACGGGATAATGAAAAACTGTTTTTT
cdr3_aa: CASSLTGRDNEKLFF
d_call: -
j_call: TRBJ1-4
v_call: TRBV5-1
clone_size: -
cdr3_length: 15

cdr3_nt: TGTGCCAGCAGCTTAGGTGGGACAGCTCTGGGCAACGAGCAGTACTTC
cdr3_aa: CASSLGGTALGNEQYF
d_call: TRBD1
j_call: TRBJ2-7
v_call: TRBV7-9
clone_size: -
cdr3_length: 16

cdr3_nt: TGTGCCAGCAGTTTACGACAGGTGGGGGATACGCAGTATTTT
cdr3_aa: CASSLRQVGDTQYF
d_call: -
j_call: TRBJ2-3
v_call: TRBV7-2
clone_size: -
cdr3_length: 14

cdr3_nt: TGTGCCAGCAGCTTAGACAGGGGGAATCAGCCCCAGCATTTT
cdr3_aa: CASSLDRGNQPQHF
d_call: TRBD1
j_call: TRBJ1-5
v_call: TRBV7-2
clone_size: few
cdr3_length: 14

cdr3_nt: TGCGCCAGCAGCCAAGGACTAGCGGATTACAATGAGCAGTTCTTC
cdr3_aa: CASSQGLADYNEQFF
d_call: TRBD2
j_call: TRBJ2-1
v_call: TRBV4-1
clone_size: few
cdr3_length: 15

cdr3_nt: TGTGCCAGCAGCGTCAGAGGGCTGGACACCGGGGAGCTGTTTTTT
cdr3_aa: CASSVRGLDTGELFF
d_call: -
j_call: TRBJ2-2
v_call: TRBV9
clone_size: -
cdr3_length: 15

cdr3_nt: TGTGCCAGCAGCTTTTTGGACAGTCTCAATACGCAGTATTTT
cdr3_aa: CASSFLDSLNTQYF
d_call: -
j_call: TRBJ2-3
v_call: TRBV7-9
clone_size: -
cdr3_length: 14

cdr3_nt: TGCGCCAGCAGCCAAGGGACTAGAACAGAGACCCAGTACTTC
cdr3_aa: CASSQGTRTETQYF
d_call: TRBD2
j_call: TRBJ2-5
v_call: TRBV4-1
clone_size: -
cdr3_length: 14